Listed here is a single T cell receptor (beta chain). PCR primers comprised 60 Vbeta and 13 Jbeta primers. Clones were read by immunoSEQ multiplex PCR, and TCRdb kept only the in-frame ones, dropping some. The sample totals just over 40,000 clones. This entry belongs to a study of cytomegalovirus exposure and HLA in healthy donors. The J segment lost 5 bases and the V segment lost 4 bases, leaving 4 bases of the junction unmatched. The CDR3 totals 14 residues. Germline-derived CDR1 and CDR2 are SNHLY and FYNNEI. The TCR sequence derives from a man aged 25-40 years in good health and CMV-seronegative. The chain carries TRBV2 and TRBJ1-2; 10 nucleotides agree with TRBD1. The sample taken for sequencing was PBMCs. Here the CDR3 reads CASSVGQGTYGYTF. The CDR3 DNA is TGTGCCAGCAGTGTGGGACAGGGGACATATGGCTACACCTTC.